This T cell receptor (beta chain) was sequenced for a study of T cell changes during pregnancy in multiple sclerosis. The germline V gene encodes CDR1 MDHEN and CDR2 SYDVKM. There are 15 residues in the CDR3. Trimming cost V 8 bases and J 6 bases; bases outside gene matches: 12. Libraries were prepared by immunoSEQ multiplex PCR; TCRdb keeps only in-frame clonotypes and omits some of them. The sample shows about 30,000 clones, just over 90% of them seen only once. The TCR originated in a female donor with multiple sclerosis, enrolled in a pregnancy study. The source material was CD8+ T cells from peripheral blood mononuclear cells, sampled before pregnancy. The chain recombines TRBV28 with TRBJ2-1; 8 bases line up with TRBD2. The CDR3 DNA follows: TGTGCCAGCTACCGCCCGACTAGCGTCGGCAATGAGCAGTTCTTC. Translation: CASYRPTSVGNEQFF.